This T cell receptor beta chain was recorded in a study of T cell repertoires in cytomegalovirus infection. Study information: CMV epitopes, recently identified HLA-C-restricted and well-studied HLA-B-restricted, were used.

Broader study findings: The ex vivo response showed dominance by HLA-C-restricted CMV-specific TCR beta clonotypes. Summed frequency of shared TCR beta families picked out CMV carriers who also had the relevant HLA.

Trimming took off 0 bases at V and 4 bases at J, with 16 bases between the two ends. The CDR3 has 17 residues. CDR1 MNHEY and CDR2 SVGAGI come from the germline V gene. MiXCR was run by TCRdb on the reads, yielding one entry per CDR3 protein. The data contain 650,000 to 900,000 distinct CDR3 sequences, 25% to 30% of them singletons. On this clonotype itself: Its antigen is not identified.

The TCR was taken from a human donor in good health (CMV status not recorded). Some clones in this sample may be carry-over from other donors' samples. Sequencing was performed on cultured CD8+ T cells from PBMCs, taken from culture after CMV antigen stimulation. V and J are TRBV6-5 and TRBJ2-1, with D possibly TRBD1 on 5 matching bases. The CDR3 sequence is CASSYSPDRPLYNEQFF. The CDR3 coding sequence is TGTGCCAGCAGTTACTCTCCCGACAGACCCCTTTACAATGAGCAGTTCTTC.